The 7 T cell receptor beta chains in this list originate from one sample, sequenced in a study of blood T cell repertoires in COVID-19. Clones were sequenced by immunoSEQ multiplex PCR, and TCRdb holds only the in-frame ones, with some missing. The sample shows 60,000 or so clones, about nine tenths of them seen only once. Sample: peripheral blood. These receptors all come from a human donor with active COVID-19. The donor label of this sample is uncertain.

This clone was recorded only once. The chain uses TRBV3-1 (or the pseudogene TRBV3-2) and TRBJ1-4; D gene unclear. Trimming shortened V by 0 bases and J by 7 bases, and 12 bases separated the two germline ends. Per germline, CDR1 LGHDT and CDR2 YNNKEL (reference sequence). There are 15 residues in the CDR3. The CDR3 DNA is TGTGCCAGCAGCCAAGATTTCGTGTCCAGTGAAAAACTGTTTTTT. This encodes CASSQDFVSSEKLFF.

The V and J genes are TRBV7-9 and TRBJ1-2; tentatively, D is TRBD1 (5 bases). This CDR3 spans 15 amino acids. Trimming left V 4 bases short and J 1 base short, with 13 bases between. Germline V gene lookup returns CDR1 SEHNR and CDR2 FQNEAQ (reference sequence). CDR3 residues: CASSSQVGGNYGYTF. DNA for the CDR3: TGTGCCAGCAGCTCCCAGGTGGGGGGTAACTATGGCTACACCTTC.

The chain is built from TRBV27 and TRBJ2-1; 10 bases map to TRBD2. The V and J ends lost 3 bases and 4 bases, in that order; junction bases with no gene match: 9. The CDR3 length is 17 residues. Per the germline V gene, CDR1 is MNHEY and CDR2 is SMNVEV (reference sequence). The CDR3: CASSFLGLANNYNEQFF. Here the CDR3 DNA reads TGTGCCAGCAGTTTTCTGGGACTAGCGAATAATTACAATGAGCAGTTCTTC.

The genes are TRBV6-5 and TRBJ2-3; TRBD2 aligns across 10 bases. The CDR3 covers 14 residues. J gave up 4 bases and V 6 bases, and 4 bases lay outside the gene matches. In germline, CDR1 is MNHEY, CDR2 SVGAGI. The CDR3 loop is CASRLAGGPDTQYF. As DNA, the CDR3 is TGTGCCAGCAGATTAGCGGGGGGACCAGATACGCAGTATTTT.

The rearrangement links TRBV7-9 to TRBJ2-7; 8 bases agree with TRBD1. Germline V lookup: CDR1 SEHNR, CDR2 FQNEAQ (reference sequence). The CDR3 covers 14 residues. V lost 5 bases to trimming and J lost 0 bases; unmatched junction nucleotides: 3. The CDR3 DNA is TGTGCCAGCAGCCTGACAGGGGCCTCCTACGAGCAGTACTTC. Protein: CASSLTGASYEQYF.

This clone was detected only once. The rearrangement uses TRBV12-2 and TRBJ2-5; the D call TRBD2 from the table was never checked on the DNA. TRBV12-2 is a recognized pseudogene. The CDR3 has 18 residues. CDR3 coding DNA: TGTGCAAGTCGCTTAGCACGGGGGAGACTAGCGGGAGGGGAGACCCAGTACTTC. Protein: CASRLARGRLAGGETQYF.

V gene TRBV4-3 combines with J gene TRBJ2-1; D is perhaps TRBD2 (6 bases). Trimming shortened V by 6 bases and J by 9 bases, and 15 bases separated the two germline ends. This CDR3 is 13 amino acids long. Looked up from germline, CDR1 is LGHNA and CDR2 is YSLEER. CDR3 DNA sequence: TGCGCCAGCAGTCCGATGGGGGGACCTGAGCAGTTCTTC. Its translation: CASSPMGGPEQFF.